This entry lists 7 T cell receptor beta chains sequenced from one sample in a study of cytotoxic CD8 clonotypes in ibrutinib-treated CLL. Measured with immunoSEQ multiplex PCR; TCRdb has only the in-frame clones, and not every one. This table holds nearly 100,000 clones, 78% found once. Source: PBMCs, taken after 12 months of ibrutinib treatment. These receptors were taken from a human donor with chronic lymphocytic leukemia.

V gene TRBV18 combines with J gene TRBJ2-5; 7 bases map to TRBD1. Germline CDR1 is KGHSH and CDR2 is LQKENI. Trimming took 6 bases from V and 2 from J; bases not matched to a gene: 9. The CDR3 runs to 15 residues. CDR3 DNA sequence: TGTGCCAGCTCCCACTTAAGGGACAGTCAAGAGACCCAGTACTTC. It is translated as CASSHLRDSQETQYF.

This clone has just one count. The CDR3 coding sequence is TGTGCCAGCAGGGAAACGGGGGGTTCGGGGCAGCCCCAGCATTTT. Its protein product is CASRETGGSGQPQHF. This rearrangement joins TRBV6-5 to TRBJ1-5, with D possibly being TRBD1 (5 bases). The V and J ends lost 6 bases and 7 bases respectively, with 19 bases between them. The length of the CDR3 is 15 residues. CDR1 is MNHEY, CDR2 SVGAGI, per germline.

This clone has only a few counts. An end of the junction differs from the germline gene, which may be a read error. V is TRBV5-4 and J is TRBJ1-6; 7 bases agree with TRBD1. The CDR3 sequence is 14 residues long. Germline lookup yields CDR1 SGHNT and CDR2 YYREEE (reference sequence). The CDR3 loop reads CASSFASRPGQLNF. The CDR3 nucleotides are TGTGCCAGCAGCTTTGCTTCACGACCGGGACAGCTAAACTTT.

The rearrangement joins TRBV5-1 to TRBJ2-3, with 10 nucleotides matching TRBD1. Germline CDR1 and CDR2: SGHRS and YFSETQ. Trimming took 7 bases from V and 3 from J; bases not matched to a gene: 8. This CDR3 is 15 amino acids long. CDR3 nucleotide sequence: TGCGCCAGCTTGCCCGGGACAGGGGTTACAGATACGCAGTATTTT. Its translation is CASLPGTGVTDTQYF.

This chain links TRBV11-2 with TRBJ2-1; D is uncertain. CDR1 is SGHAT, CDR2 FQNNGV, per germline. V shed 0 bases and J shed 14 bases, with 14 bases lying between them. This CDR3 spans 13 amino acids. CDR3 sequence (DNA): TGTGCCAGCAGCTTAGACTCGTTTGTTTCGGAGTTCTTC. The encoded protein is CASSLDSFVSEFF.

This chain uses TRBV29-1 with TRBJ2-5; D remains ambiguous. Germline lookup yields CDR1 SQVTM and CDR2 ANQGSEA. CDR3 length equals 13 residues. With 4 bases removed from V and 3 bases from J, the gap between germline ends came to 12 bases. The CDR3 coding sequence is TGCAGCGTTGTGCACCTAGGAGAAGAGACCCAGTACTTC. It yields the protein CSVVHLGEETQYF.

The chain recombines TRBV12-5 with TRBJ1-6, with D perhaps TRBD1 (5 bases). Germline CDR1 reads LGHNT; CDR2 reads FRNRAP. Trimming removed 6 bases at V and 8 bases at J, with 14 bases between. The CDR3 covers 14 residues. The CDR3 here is CASGSGLGDSPLHF. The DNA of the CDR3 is TGTGCTAGTGGCTCAGGGTTGGGGGATTCACCCCTCCACTTT.